This section outlines one T cell receptor (beta chain) sequence together with its context. Its antigen remains unidentified. This entry comes from a study of cytomegalovirus exposure and HLA in healthy donors. Overall study context: The 95 million to 120 million unique TCR beta sequences, from approximately 170 million T cells, were found by an earlier analysis. Study-wide findings and caveats: V- and J-gene trimming in TCR beta was tied to a missense DCLRE1C variant by an analysis performed later.

Sampled while nominally healthy, donors likely had unrecorded immune exposures. The primer mix had 60 Vbeta and 13 Jbeta primers. Here immunoSEQ multiplex PCR was the method, and the copy in TCRdb shows in-frame clones only, minus some. The sample includes approximately 150,000 clones, around 68% of them seen just once. The sample consisted of PBMCs. The receptor comes from a man between 50 and 59 years old in good health and CMV-seronegative.

The CDR3 loop is CASSVLGNEKLFF. The CDR3 nucleotides read TGTGCCAGTAGTGTACTAGGGAATGAAAAACTGTTTTTT. This sequence joins TRBV19 and TRBJ1-4; D gene uncertain. The ends were cut back, 5 bases at V and 5 bases at J, with 9 bases in the middle. CDR1 and CDR2 from the germline V gene are LNHDA and SQIVND (reference sequence). This CDR3 comprises 13 residues.